Reported below is one TCR beta chain. The antigen remains undetermined. The data belong to a study of T cell repertoires in cytomegalovirus infection. Study details: CMV epitopes that were recently identified and HLA-C-restricted were used alongside well-studied HLA-B-restricted ones. Public TCR beta signatures provided an indication of both CMV infection and a matching HLA type. General study results and limits: CMV carriers having the relevant HLA were flagged by cumulative public TCR beta family frequency.

TCRdb re-derived calls from the reads in MiXCR, one entry per CDR3 protein. The sample yields about 63,000 distinct CDR3 sequences, around 20% seen once. V dropped 4 bases and J dropped 7; count of bases not matched to a gene: 12. The CDR3 has 15 residues. CDR1 SGHVS and CDR2 FNYEAQ come from the germline V gene. This material consisted of CD8+ T cells from cultured PBMCs, taken from culture after CMV antigen stimulation. The clonotype comes from a human donor in good health (CMV status not recorded). Some clones in this sample may be carry-over from other donors' samples. This rearrangement joins TRBV7-6 to TRBJ1-1; TRBD1 agrees at 7 bases. CDR3 nucleotide sequence: TGTGCCAGCAGCTATACGACAGGGACGGCCCTTGAAGCTTTCTTT. Translated, it gives CASSYTTGTALEAFF. Combining the CDR3 with reference TRBV7-6 and TRBJ1-1 gives the whole variable domain GAGVSQSPRYKVTKRGQDVALRCDPISGHVSLYWYRQALGQGPEFLTYFNYEAQQDKSGLPNDRFSAERPEGSISTLTIQRTEQRDSAMYRCASSYTTGTALEAFFGQGTRLTVV.